This TCR beta chain is from a study of human versus mouse CDR3 diversity and MHC coevolution. This clone was counted between two and nine times. Germline V gives CDR1 ENHRY, CDR2 SYGVKD. The CDR3 is made up of 12 amino acids. V was cut by 3 bases and J by 1 base, with 3 bases left in between. The assay was immunoSEQ multiplex PCR, and TCRdb's table has in-frame clones only and misses some. This table holds about 83,000 clones, less than 95% found once. The chain joins TRBV10-3 to TRBJ1-1, with D hard to call. The material sequenced was naive CD4+ T cells from blood. The subset is: CD45RO-negative CD62L-positive naive CD4 T cells. The TCR sequence derives from a person aged 30-69 years in good health. The CDR3 is CAISDRNTEAFF. CDR3 nucleotides: TGTGCCATCAGTGACAGGAACACTGAAGCTTTCTTT.